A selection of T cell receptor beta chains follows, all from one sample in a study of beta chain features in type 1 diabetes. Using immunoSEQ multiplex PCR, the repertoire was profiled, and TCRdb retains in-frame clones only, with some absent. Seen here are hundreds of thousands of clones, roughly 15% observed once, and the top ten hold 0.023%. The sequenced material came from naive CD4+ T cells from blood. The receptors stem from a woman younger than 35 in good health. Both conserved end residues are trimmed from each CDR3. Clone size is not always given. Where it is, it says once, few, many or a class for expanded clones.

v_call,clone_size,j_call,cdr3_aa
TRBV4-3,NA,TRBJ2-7,ASSQDSRYEQY
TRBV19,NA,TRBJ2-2,ASTETGTGLNTGELF
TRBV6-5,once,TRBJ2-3,ASGGRTSADTQY
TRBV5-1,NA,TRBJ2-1,ASSLEREYNEQF
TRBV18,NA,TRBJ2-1,ASSQIRVGGPYNEQF
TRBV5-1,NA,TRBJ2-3,ASSSIAGFGADTQY
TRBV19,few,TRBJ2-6,ASSTNPGANVLT
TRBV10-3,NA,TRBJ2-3,AISKGTSGSTDTQY
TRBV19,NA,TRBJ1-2,ASSQTDRVYGYT
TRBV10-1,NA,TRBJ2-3,ASMPAGGDTQY
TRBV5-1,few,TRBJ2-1,ASSLVVLPYNEQF
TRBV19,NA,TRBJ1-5,ASSPTTNQPQH
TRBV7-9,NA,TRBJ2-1,ASSADEISYNEQF
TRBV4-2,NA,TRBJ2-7,ASSQDWLPIYEQY
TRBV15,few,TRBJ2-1,ATSSYRESGEQF
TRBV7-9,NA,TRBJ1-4,ASSSTGTGVEKLF
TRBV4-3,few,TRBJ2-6,ASSQRPPTASGANVLT
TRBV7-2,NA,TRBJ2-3,ASSPPGGRADTQY
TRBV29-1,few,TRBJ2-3,SVGIAGGNTDTQY
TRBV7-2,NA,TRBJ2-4,ASSLAPRGEFALAKNIQY
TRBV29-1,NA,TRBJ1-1,SVARGIEAF
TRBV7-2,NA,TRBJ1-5,ASSLGQSNQPQH
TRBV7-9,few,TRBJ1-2,ASSLAFNYGYT
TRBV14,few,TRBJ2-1,ASSQALFSEQF
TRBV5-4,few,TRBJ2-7,ASSAKGGPSYEQY
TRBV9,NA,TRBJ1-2,ASSNSPRDIIYGYT
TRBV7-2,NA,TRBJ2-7,ASSSRVGYEQY
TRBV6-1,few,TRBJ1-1,ASSEKWGVTF
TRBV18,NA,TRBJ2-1,ASSPDSFEQF
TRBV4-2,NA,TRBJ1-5,ASSQAIQGARQPQH